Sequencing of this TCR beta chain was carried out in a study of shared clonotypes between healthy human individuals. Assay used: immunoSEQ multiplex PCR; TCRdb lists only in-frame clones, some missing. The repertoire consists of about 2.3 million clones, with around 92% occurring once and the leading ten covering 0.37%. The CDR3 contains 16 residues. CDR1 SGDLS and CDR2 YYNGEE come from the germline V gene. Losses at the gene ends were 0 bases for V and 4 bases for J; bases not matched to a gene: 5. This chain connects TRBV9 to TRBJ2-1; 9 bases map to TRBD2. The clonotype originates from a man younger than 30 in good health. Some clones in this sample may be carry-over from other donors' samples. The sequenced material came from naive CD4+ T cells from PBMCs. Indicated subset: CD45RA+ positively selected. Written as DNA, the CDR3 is TGTGCCAGCAGCGTAGTTAGCGGGAGTTCGTACAATGAGCAGTTCTTC. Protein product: CASSVVSGSSYNEQFF.